This T cell receptor (beta chain) was sequenced during a study of CXCR3-negative and CXCR3-positive naive CD8 T cells. Carrying UMI labels, the TRB cDNA libraries were prepared through 5' RACE. TCRdb reprocessed the 5' RACE reads and stores each CDR3 protein as one record, lacking DNA. The table gives tens of thousands of distinct CDR3 sequences; the top ten clones make up around 1.5% of it. Looked up from germline, CDR1 is SGHRS and CDR2 is YFSETQ. CDR3 length equals 16 residues. The sequencing input was naive CXCR3- CD8+ T cells from blood. Subset indicated: CD45RO-CCR7+CD27+CD95- naive CD8+ T cells lacking CXCR3 (TNR3-). This TCR was sampled from a human donor in good health. Some clones in this sample may be carry-over from other donors' samples. The chain couples TRBV5-1 to TRBJ1-1; TCRdb picks TRBD1, but there is no DNA to check that call. CDR3: CASSPAAPTGLPEAFF.